Listed below are T cell receptor beta chains from one sample, sequenced in a study of T cells after yellow fever vaccination. Using its own MiXCR run on the 5' RACE reads, TCRdb lists one record per CDR3 protein. The table lists about 580,000 distinct CDR3 sequences, about a sixth of them singletons. This specimen was PBMCs, taken around 5 days after the first yellow fever vaccination. These receptors came from a man between 18 and 29 years old who received the YFV17D yellow fever vaccine. Each CDR3 is given with its conserved first and last residue. Each record gives: D gene, V gene, J gene, clone size, CDR3 DNA, CDR3 protein. D genes are given only for firm matches. Clone size is not always given. Where it is, it says once, few, many or a class for expanded clones.

d_call: NA
v_call: TRBV9
j_call: TRBJ2-2
clone_size: NA
cdr3_nt: TGTGCCAGCAGCGTAGCTCCGGGGGCCTACACCGGGGAGCTGTTTTTT
cdr3_aa: CASSVAPGAYTGELFF

d_call: NA
v_call: TRBV28
j_call: TRBJ1-4
clone_size: few
cdr3_nt: TGTGCCAGCAGTTTTCCGAGGGATGAAAAACTGTTTTTT
cdr3_aa: CASSFPRDEKLFF

d_call: NA
v_call: TRBV6-2/TRBV6-3
j_call: TRBJ1-5
clone_size: few
cdr3_nt: TGTGCCACCAGACCAGGGTATGGAAGTCAGCCCCAGCATTTT
cdr3_aa: CATRPGYGSQPQHF

d_call: TRBD1
v_call: TRBV4-2
j_call: TRBJ1-1
clone_size: few
cdr3_nt: TGTGCCAGCAGCCAAGAAAAGGGGGCAGGGGCTGAAGCTTTCTTT
cdr3_aa: CASSQEKGAGAEAFF

d_call: TRBD2
v_call: TRBV5-1
j_call: TRBJ2-7
clone_size: NA
cdr3_nt: TGCGCCAGCAGCTCCGGACTAGCGGGGGCAAAGGGGTACGAGCAGTACTTC
cdr3_aa: CASSSGLAGAKGYEQYF

d_call: TRBD2
v_call: TRBV3-1
j_call: TRBJ2-3
clone_size: NA
cdr3_nt: TGTGCCAGCAGCCAATGGAGACTAGCGGGGGAGGACGATACGCAGTATTTT
cdr3_aa: CASSQWRLAGEDDTQYF

d_call: NA
v_call: TRBV5-1
j_call: TRBJ1-2
clone_size: NA
cdr3_nt: TGCGCCAGCAGCTTGGAACCGACGGGATTACCGTATGGCTACACCTTC
cdr3_aa: CASSLEPTGLPYGYTF

d_call: NA
v_call: TRBV7-3
j_call: TRBJ1-6
clone_size: few
cdr3_nt: TGTGCCAGCAGCTCCATTCGGGGGGGGGGGACACCCCTCCACTTT
cdr3_aa: CASSSIRGGGTPLHF

d_call: NA
v_call: TRBV29-1
j_call: TRBJ2-6
clone_size: NA
cdr3_nt: TGCAGCGTTGAGAGGGGCGGTGGGGCCAACGTCCTGACTTTC
cdr3_aa: CSVERGGGANVLTF

d_call: NA
v_call: TRBV12-5
j_call: TRBJ2-2
clone_size: few
cdr3_nt: TGTGCTAGTGGTTCGCTGACAGCCCCGAACACCGGGGAGCTGTTTTTT
cdr3_aa: CASGSLTAPNTGELFF

d_call: NA
v_call: TRBV9
j_call: TRBJ1-1
clone_size: few
cdr3_nt: TGTGCCAGCAGCGTAGATCTAAGGAACACTGAAGCTTTCTTT
cdr3_aa: CASSVDLRNTEAFF

d_call: NA
v_call: TRBV7-6
j_call: TRBJ2-7
clone_size: NA
cdr3_nt: TGTGCCAGCAGCTTAGCGCCGGGGAACAGCTACGAGCAGTACTTC
cdr3_aa: CASSLAPGNSYEQYF

d_call: TRBD2
v_call: TRBV5-1
j_call: TRBJ2-1
clone_size: NA
cdr3_nt: TGCGCCAGCAGCTTGGAGCGGGGGCCACCATATGAGCAGTTCTTC
cdr3_aa: CASSLERGPPYEQFF

d_call: TRBD2
v_call: TRBV7-2
j_call: TRBJ2-7
clone_size: few
cdr3_nt: TGTGCCAGCAGCCTTACACCGGGGGGAACCTACGAGCAGTACTTC
cdr3_aa: CASSLTPGGTYEQYF

d_call: NA
v_call: TRBV19
j_call: TRBJ2-2
clone_size: once
cdr3_nt: TGTGCCAGTAGTATATCCAGGGATGCCGGGGAGCTGTTTTTT
cdr3_aa: CASSISRDAGELFF

d_call: TRBD1
v_call: TRBV12-3/TRBV12-4
j_call: TRBJ2-2
clone_size: many
cdr3_nt: TGTGCCAGCAGTCCCAGGACAGGGTTGACCGGGGAGCTGTTTTTT
cdr3_aa: CASSPRTGLTGELFF

d_call: TRBD2
v_call: TRBV20-1
j_call: TRBJ2-3
clone_size: few
cdr3_nt: TGCAGTGCTAGAGATCGGGGGGAAGGGCGAACAGATACGCAGTATTTT
cdr3_aa: CSARDRGEGRTDTQYF

d_call: TRBD1
v_call: TRBV23-1
j_call: TRBJ1-6
clone_size: few
cdr3_nt: TGCGCCAACTCAACTAGCTGGCCAGGGGGCATTTCACCCCTCCACTTT
cdr3_aa: CANSTSWPGGISPLHF

d_call: TRBD1
v_call: TRBV7-2
j_call: TRBJ1-6
clone_size: NA
cdr3_nt: TGTGCCAGCAGCTTACCGGGACAGGTCTATTTCTCCTATAATTCACCCCTCCACTTT
cdr3_aa: CASSLPGQVYFSYNSPLHF

d_call: NA
v_call: TRBV5-4
j_call: TRBJ1-1
clone_size: NA
cdr3_nt: TGTGCCAGCAGCTTTGGGGGGGCAGAGAACACTGAAGCTTTCTTT
cdr3_aa: CASSFGGAENTEAFF

d_call: NA
v_call: TRBV7-9
j_call: TRBJ2-3
clone_size: NA
cdr3_nt: TGTGCCAGCAGCTTAGTAACGACCGCACCCCAGGAGTATTTT
cdr3_aa: CASSLVTTAPQEYF

d_call: NA
v_call: TRBV7-6
j_call: TRBJ2-1
clone_size: few
cdr3_nt: TGTGCCAGCCAGTCACTGGTGGGATACGGACAGTTCTTC
cdr3_aa: CASQSLVGYGQFF

d_call: NA
v_call: TRBV27
j_call: TRBJ1-4
clone_size: NA
cdr3_nt: TGTGCCAGCAGTCCCTGGGGGGAGGCAGGGGAAAAACTGTTTTTT
cdr3_aa: CASSPWGEAGEKLFF

d_call: TRBD1
v_call: TRBV5-4
j_call: TRBJ2-5
clone_size: NA
cdr3_nt: TGTGCCAGCAGCTTGGAAGGGACAGGGTTAGAGACCCAGTACTTC
cdr3_aa: CASSLEGTGLETQYF

d_call: NA
v_call: TRBV5-1
j_call: TRBJ2-3
clone_size: NA
cdr3_nt: TGCGCCAGCAGCTTGGCTGAGAGCACAGATACGCAGTATTTT
cdr3_aa: CASSLAESTDTQYF

d_call: NA
v_call: TRBV20-1
j_call: TRBJ1-1
clone_size: NA
cdr3_nt: TGCAGTGCTAGCAGCGTCGTGGCGGTCACTGAAGCTTTCTTT
cdr3_aa: CSASSVVAVTEAFF

d_call: TRBD2
v_call: TRBV7-2
j_call: TRBJ2-5
clone_size: many
cdr3_nt: TGTGCCAGCAGACACCTAGCGGGAGAGACCCAGTACTTC
cdr3_aa: CASRHLAGETQYF

d_call: TRBD2
v_call: TRBV23-1
j_call: TRBJ2-5
clone_size: many
cdr3_nt: TGCGCCAGCAGTCAACCGTGGGGGGGTCGGGAGACCCAGTACTTC
cdr3_aa: CASSQPWGGRETQYF

d_call: TRBD1
v_call: TRBV6-1
j_call: TRBJ1-1
clone_size: few
cdr3_nt: TGTGCCAGCACCTCGGGGACAGTTATGAACACTGAAGCTTTCTTT
cdr3_aa: CASTSGTVMNTEAFF

d_call: TRBD2
v_call: TRBV5-1
j_call: TRBJ2-1
clone_size: NA
cdr3_nt: TGCGCCAGCAGCTTCCTTTTAGCGGGGGGAGAGCAGTTCTTC
cdr3_aa: CASSFLLAGGEQFF

d_call: NA
v_call: TRBV9
j_call: TRBJ2-2
clone_size: NA
cdr3_nt: TGTGCCAGCAGCGTCAGGAACCGGGGGACCGGGGAGCTGTCTTTT
cdr3_aa: CASSVRNRGTGELSF

d_call: TRBD1
v_call: TRBV5-5
j_call: TRBJ1-5
clone_size: many
cdr3_nt: TGTGCCAGCAGCTTCGGGGCAGGGGGAGATCAGCCCCAGCATTTT
cdr3_aa: CASSFGAGGDQPQHF

d_call: TRBD2
v_call: TRBV7-6
j_call: TRBJ2-5
clone_size: NA
cdr3_nt: TGTGCCAGCAGCTATGGGAGGGCCAGGCGACAAGAGACCCAGTACTTC
cdr3_aa: CASSYGRARRQETQYF

d_call: NA
v_call: TRBV9
j_call: TRBJ1-3
clone_size: few
cdr3_nt: TGTGCCAGCAGCGTAGGCGACACTATCTCTGGAAACACCATATATTTT
cdr3_aa: CASSVGDTISGNTIYF

d_call: NA
v_call: TRBV6-5
j_call: TRBJ2-1
clone_size: few
cdr3_nt: TGTGCCAGCAGTTCCCCTAGCGAGAGTGAGCAGTTCTTC
cdr3_aa: CASSSPSESEQFF

d_call: TRBD2
v_call: TRBV3-1
j_call: TRBJ2-5
clone_size: few
cdr3_nt: TGTGCCAGCAGCCAAGATCCCTCGGGGGGAGAGACCCAGTACTTC
cdr3_aa: CASSQDPSGGETQYF

d_call: NA
v_call: TRBV4-2
j_call: TRBJ1-3
clone_size: NA
cdr3_nt: TGTGCCAGCAGCCAAGCGAAGCGGGGAAACACCATATATTTT
cdr3_aa: CASSQAKRGNTIYF

d_call: NA
v_call: TRBV5-1
j_call: TRBJ2-1
clone_size: many
cdr3_nt: TGCGCCAGCAGCGTTCTTCCGGGACATGGAGGGAATGAGCAGTTCTTC
cdr3_aa: CASSVLPGHGGNEQFF

d_call: NA
v_call: TRBV2
j_call: TRBJ2-7
clone_size: NA
cdr3_nt: TGTGCCAGCAGCCCCTGGGGGGGCACCTACGAGCAGTACTTC
cdr3_aa: CASSPWGGTYEQYF

d_call: NA
v_call: TRBV11-2
j_call: TRBJ2-1
clone_size: few
cdr3_nt: TGTGCCAGCAGCTTAGATTTACTAGCCAGGGAAAATGAGCAGTTCTTC
cdr3_aa: CASSLDLLARENEQFF

d_call: TRBD1
v_call: TRBV7-9
j_call: TRBJ1-1
clone_size: NA
cdr3_nt: TGTGCCAGCAGCCTACGGACAGGGACGAACACTGAAGCTTTCTTT
cdr3_aa: CASSLRTGTNTEAFF

d_call: NA
v_call: TRBV24-1
j_call: TRBJ1-1
clone_size: few
cdr3_nt: TGTGCCACCAGTGCCCGCCCCGGGAGCGTAGCTTTCTTT
cdr3_aa: CATSARPGSVAFF

d_call: TRBD2
v_call: TRBV4-1
j_call: TRBJ2-4
clone_size: few
cdr3_nt: TGCGCCAGCAGCTGGCGGGGGGCAGGGGTAGCCAAAAACATTCAGTACTTC
cdr3_aa: CASSWRGAGVAKNIQYF

d_call: TRBD2
v_call: TRBV7-3
j_call: TRBJ2-3
clone_size: NA
cdr3_nt: TGTGCCAGCAGCTTACTCGGGCTAGCGGCAGATACGCAGTATTTT
cdr3_aa: CASSLLGLAADTQYF

d_call: TRBD2
v_call: TRBV20-1
j_call: TRBJ2-1
clone_size: few
cdr3_nt: TGCAGTGCTTACTCCGGGACTAGCGGCTACAATGAGCAGTTCTTC
cdr3_aa: CSAYSGTSGYNEQFF

d_call: NA
v_call: TRBV7-2
j_call: TRBJ1-5
clone_size: few
cdr3_nt: TGTGCCAGCACCCCCAGTGGTGGGCCCCAGCATTTT
cdr3_aa: CASTPSGGPQHF

d_call: TRBD2
v_call: TRBV6-1
j_call: TRBJ2-7
clone_size: NA
cdr3_nt: TGTGCCAGCAGTGAAAGGGTAGCGGGCCAGGCCTACGAGCAGTACTTC
cdr3_aa: CASSERVAGQAYEQYF